This TCR beta chain was recovered during a study of cytomegalovirus exposure and HLA in healthy donors (dated by TCRdb to 2015 to 2018). In terms of the full investigation: In an earlier analysis of 587 of the donors, 276 Gb of sequence data and approximately 100 million unique TCR beta sequences from about 190 million T cells were reported. High-throughput TCR immunosequencing, statistical association of individual TCRs with disease status, and machine learning were combined to predict cytomegalovirus infection status. A later genetic analysis took genome-wide SNP genotypes for about 60% of the roughly 670 donors and used that subset as a discovery cohort. Across some 400 genotyped donors of the cohort, an average of approximately 220,000 unique TCR beta nucleotide sequences per donor were sequenced, and 15% to 20% of those sequences were non-productive. In addition to the first cohort of roughly 700 subjects, a separate validation cohort of about 120 different subjects was used. Four to six DR-DQ haplotypes were handled as single units for association and clustering, since linkage in the cohort was strong. To decide whether each TCR beta V gene segment behaved as functional or pseudogenic, an earlier analysis of some 600 of the donors relied on high-throughput TCR beta sequencing. The study aimed to test whether signatures of past pathogen exposure could be identified by cataloging public T cell receptors. Class I and class II HLA loci were covered by the typing at four-digit resolution. In the later analysis, no new phenotypic data were used to find candidate immune exposures; instead, reliance was placed on TCR beta sequences and their occurrence across donors. Approximately 310 gigabases of sequencing data and approximately 85 million unique TCR sequences were included in an early release covering around 650 HLA-typed donors. Typing coverage varied by locus: about 620-630 donors for A, B, C, DRB1 and DQB1; approximately 560 for DQA1; some 610 for DPA1; about 450 for DPB1. The T cell repertoires of several hundred subjects were profiled by immunosequencing and related to cytomegalovirus serostatus. Donor age, sex, ethnicity and CMV serostatus were compiled together with the repertoire data. Of the roughly 400 genotyped donors, less than 90% were placed in the genetic ancestry cluster associated with self-reported Caucasian donors. All discovery cohort repertoires had been generated on a single sequencing platform. A later analysis re-analyzed previously published TCR beta repertoires from approximately 670 donors and added high-resolution HLA genotyping to study TCR occurrence patterns.

The cohort comprised more than 550 healthy bone marrow donors. All cohort members were sampled while nominally healthy, although unrecorded immune exposures were likely present. The donor tested CMV seropositive, placing the donor among the 289 seropositive members of the cohort. A peripheral blood sample was provided by each donor, and peripheral blood mononuclear cells were used for TCR beta sequencing. The Qiagen DNeasy Blood Extraction Kit was used to extract genomic DNA from the blood cell samples. Beyond this particular receptor, the publication reports: According to a later analysis, TCR association rates differed among HLA loci, with DRB1 alleles showing the most associated TCRs and HLA-C alleles showing the fewest. Seventeen rarely observed V segments, including chromosome 9 orphons, were excluded from the earlier analysis of several hundred of the donors because counts were too low. A group of highly shared sequence variants was considered likely to be a technical artifact of the sequencing pipeline. In a later genetic analysis, fewer N-insertions in productive TCRs were reported among donors in an Asian-associated ancestry cluster than the approximately 630-donor mean. Immune exposure information for the cohort was limited to CMV serostatus. Because some donors lacked HLA typing at each locus, the association tests relied only on the typed subset. Most TCR sequences were observed very rarely across donors, whereas some public TCRs were present in many individuals. A few of the identified cytomegalovirus-associated TCR beta chains were confirmed in vitro to be specific for cytomegalovirus antigens. The study listed 164 TCR beta chains as associated with cytomegalovirus. This cohort had only TCR beta chains sequenced, and the lack of alpha or paired-chain data limited which features could be detected. According to a later analysis, parvovirus B19, influenza, CMV and Epstein-Barr virus appeared linked to several top co-occurrence clusters. A later analysis found that HLA-associated TCR beta chains were more clonally expanded and had lower generation probabilities than equally common non-associated chains. When HLA alleles, especially DR and DQ, strongly co-occurred, TCR associations were difficult to assign to individual alleles. Cytomegalovirus status was reported to be diagnosed by the classifier with high specificity and sensitivity in both the original and validation cohorts. In an earlier analysis of around 600 of the donors, most TCR beta V segments appeared in productive rearrangements about 87% or about 30% of the time, broadly matching IMGT annotations. A further reported finding was that TCR beta sequences accurately predicted the HLA-A and HLA-B alleles for most subjects in the first cohort. Because the 87-base-pair reads could not distinguish some IMGT-functional V segments, including TRBV6-2 and TRBV6-3, those segments were excluded. A later analysis found that most CMV-associated TCR beta chains appeared HLA-restricted, with HLA associations seemingly driven largely by CMV exposure. Linkage disequilibrium might explain the correlated functional status among segregating V segments, but an unknown experimental factor could not be ruled out. An association between a missense DCLRE1C variant and V-gene and J-gene trimming of TCR beta chains was found in a later genetic analysis and replicated in an independent cohort. Sequencing depth was assumed to be roughly uniform across donors in the presence/absence analyses, though that assumption may not hold. Specific HLA alleles were associated with 15,000 to 20,000 TCR beta sequences at a false discovery rate of 0.05 in a later analysis. The authors suggested that the approach could potentially be extended to other disease states and immunological phenotypes.

Concerning this clone itself: Its antigen has not been determined. A read error may produce the germline difference seen at one junction end.

The germline V gene (reference sequence) sets CDR1 to SEHNR and CDR2 to FQNEAQ. From the cysteine through the phenylalanine, the CDR3 covers 16 amino acids. CDR3 DNA is the only sequence kept; it has 48 bases, read in frame from the first base. The library was built by means of the immunoSEQ multiplex PCR assay. For the multiplex PCR, a mixture combining 60 forward primers for TCR Vbeta segments and 13 reverse primers for TCR Jbeta segments was used. The CDR3 region of rearranged TCR beta genes was amplified from genomic DNA by a multiplex PCR assay. On the Illumina HiSeq System, the amplified TCR beta libraries were sequenced as 87-base-pair reads. In the authors' own workflow: In a later analysis, some 80 million unique TCR beta chains were counted across the roughly 700 repertoires, and around 11 million of these chains were shared by at least two donors. To remove PCR and sequencing errors, raw reads were error-corrected and collapsed into unique sequences using a nearest-neighbor algorithm that merged closely related sequences. V, D and J gene segments were assigned by aligning CDR3 sequences to IMGT reference sequences. For a sequence to be retained, a match of at least six nucleotides was required to both a V gene segment and a J gene segment. Rearrangements were classified as productive when the CDR3 lacked stop codons and remained in frame with V and J, and all other rearrangements were classified as non-productive. Following IMGT convention, CDR3 was defined as the stretch from the second conserved V-encoded cysteine to the conserved J-encoded phenylalanine. In an earlier analysis of around 600 of the donors, sequences lacking an unambiguous match to a single V gene segment were excluded. An earlier analysis of several hundred of the donors called V segments functional above 56.7% productive rearrangements and segregating when the between-donor standard deviation exceeded 5%. A statistical classification framework was developed to diagnose cytomegalovirus status using the catalog of TCR beta chain sequences. A later analysis assigned V and J genes by comparing TCR nucleotide sequences with IMGT/GENE-DB human TR gene sequences. The TCRdist pipeline was used in a later analysis to assign CDR3 sequences and most-parsimonious VDJ recombination scenarios. A later analysis defined each TCR beta chain by its CDR3 amino acid sequence plus V-gene family, and excluded reads lacking a unique V-gene family. As a way to deal with suspected cross-contamination and a sequencing artifact, a later analysis dropped more than 500 nucleotide sequences that were highly shared and had low generation probability. For each public chain, a later analysis derived a clonal expansion index from normalized ranks of inferred template counts within each repertoire. In a later analysis, generation probabilities were computed with a VDJ recombination model fitted to out-of-frame rearrangements, and the resulting probabilities were checked against IGoR. Hypergeometric tests were used in a later analysis to score TCR-TCR, TCR-HLA and TCR-CMV co-occurrence, with a repertoire-size bias correction applied to the TCR pairs. A later analysis estimated false discovery rates by permuting HLA or CMV assignments 20 times. A later analysis grouped co-occurring TCRs with DBSCAN, adding TCRdist sequence similarity when clustering within HLA-allele-positive subsets. Co-occurrence clustering excluded repertoires with fewer than 30,000 or more than 120,000 public chains, plus five with anomalous nucleotide sharing. The table comes from immuneACCESS by way of TCRdb, which keeps in-frame sequences with V and J called. Part of the clones is missing from these tables; in studies checked, under half for an unresolved V gene and the rest for unknown reasons. V, J and clone size reflect that table, while D and trimming were determined from the DNA. This sample is represented by some 180,000 clones; approximately 82% of them were singletons. Approximately 1.2% of the sample rests with the top ten.

Sequenced: PBMCs. The sequence came from a girl aged 2 to 10 in good health and CMV-seropositive. The chain employs TRBV7-9 and TRBJ1-2; 7 bases in the middle match TRBD1. The CDR3 protein sequence reads: CSSSLTRGLSGYGYTF. The nucleotide sequence reads as follows: TGTTCCAGCAGCTTAACTAGGGGGCTAAGCGGTTATGGCTACACCTTC.